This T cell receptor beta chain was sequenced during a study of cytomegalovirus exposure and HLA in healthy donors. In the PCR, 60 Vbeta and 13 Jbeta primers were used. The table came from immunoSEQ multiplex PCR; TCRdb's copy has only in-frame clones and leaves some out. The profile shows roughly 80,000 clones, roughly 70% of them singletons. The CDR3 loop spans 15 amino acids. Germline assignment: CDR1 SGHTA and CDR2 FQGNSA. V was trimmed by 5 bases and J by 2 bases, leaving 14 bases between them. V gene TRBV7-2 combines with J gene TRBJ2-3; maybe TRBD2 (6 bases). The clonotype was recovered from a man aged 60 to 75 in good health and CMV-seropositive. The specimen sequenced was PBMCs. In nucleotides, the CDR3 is TGTGCCAGCAGCGTCAGTTGGGGGGACACAGATACGCAGTATTTT. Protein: CASSVSWGDTDTQYF.